The rows below give T cell receptor beta chains drawn from one sample of a study of CD8+ T cells in alopecia areata. The protocol was immunoSEQ multiplex PCR, while the TCRdb copy is restricted to in-frame clones and leaves out a portion. The sample lists around 150,000 clones, roughly 60% occurring once. The sample taken for sequencing was CD4+ T cells sorted from blood. These receptors originate from a human donor in good health. The CDR3 runs from the conserved cysteine through the conserved F or W. The D gene is left open where the match is weak. The listing skips clone size in some rows; elsewhere it reads once, few, many or a size class.

J	size	D	V	DNA	CDR3
TRBJ2-7	-	-	TRBV29-1	TGCAGCGTTGAAGATCATTCCGACGAGCAGTACTTC	CSVEDHSDEQYF
TRBJ1-4	-	TRBD1	TRBV25-1	TGTGCCAGCAGTGACCCTGGACAGGGTAAAGGAAAACTGTTTTTT	CASSDPGQGKGKLFF
TRBJ1-2	-	-	TRBV29-1	TGCAGCGTTGGGGAGGCAGGGGCTGACTATGGCTACACCTTC	CSVGEAGADYGYTF
TRBJ2-6	-	-	TRBV6-5	TGTGCCAGCAGTTACGACGGGTTGAGGGCCAACGTCCTGACTTTC	CASSYDGLRANVLTF
TRBJ1-2	few	-	TRBV30	TGTGCCTGGAGTGTTCGGGAGGGCGCCTATGGCTACACCTTC	CAWSVREGAYGYTF
TRBJ1-5	-	TRBD1	TRBV7-8	TGTGCCAGCAGGGAGGACAGGGCTCAGCCCCAGCACTTT	CASREDRAQPQHF
TRBJ1-4	-	-	TRBV30	TGTGCCTGGACTCCAGGGAATTATGAAAAACTGTTTTTT	CAWTPGNYEKLFF
TRBJ2-7	few	TRBD2	TRBV5-4	TGTGCCAGCAGCCCCGGGAGGTCCTACGAGCAGTACTTC	CASSPGRSYEQYF
TRBJ2-2	-	TRBD2	TRBV29-1	TGCAGCGTTGTAGCGGGTCGGACCGGGGAGCTGTTTTTT	CSVVAGRTGELFF
TRBJ1-2	-	-	TRBV29-1	TGCAGCGTGGGGGAAACAGGAGCGTGTACCTTC	CSVGETGACTF